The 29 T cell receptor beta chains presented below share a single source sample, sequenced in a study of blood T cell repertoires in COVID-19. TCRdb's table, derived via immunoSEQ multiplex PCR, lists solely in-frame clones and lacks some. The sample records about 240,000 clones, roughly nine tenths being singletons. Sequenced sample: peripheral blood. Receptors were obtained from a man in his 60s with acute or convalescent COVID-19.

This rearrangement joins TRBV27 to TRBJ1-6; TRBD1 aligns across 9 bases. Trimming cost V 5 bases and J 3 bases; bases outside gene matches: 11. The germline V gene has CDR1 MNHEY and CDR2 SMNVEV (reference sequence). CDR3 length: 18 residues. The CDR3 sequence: CASSETGTGTIYNSPLHF. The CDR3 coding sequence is TGTGCCAGCAGTGAAACCGGGACAGGGACTATCTATAATTCACCCCTCCACTTT.

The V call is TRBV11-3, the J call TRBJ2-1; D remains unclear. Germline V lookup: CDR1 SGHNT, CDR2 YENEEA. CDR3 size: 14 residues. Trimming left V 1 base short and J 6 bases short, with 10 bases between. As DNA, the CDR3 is TGTGCCAGCAGCTTAGGTGGAGAGGCCAATGAGCAGTTCTTC. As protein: CASSLGGEANEQFF.

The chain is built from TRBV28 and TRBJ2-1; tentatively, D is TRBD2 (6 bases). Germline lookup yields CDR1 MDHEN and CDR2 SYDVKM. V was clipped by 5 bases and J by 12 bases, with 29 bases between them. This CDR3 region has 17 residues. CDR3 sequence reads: CASSTQGWGRSQIGQFF. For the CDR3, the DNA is TGTGCCAGCAGTACCCAAGGGTGGGGGAGGTCCCAGATCGGGCAGTTCTTC.

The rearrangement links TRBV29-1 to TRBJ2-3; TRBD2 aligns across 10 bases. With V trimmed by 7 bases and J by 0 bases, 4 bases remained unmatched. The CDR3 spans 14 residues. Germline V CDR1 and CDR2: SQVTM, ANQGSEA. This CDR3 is CSAIAGGSTDTQYF. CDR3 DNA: TGCAGCGCAATAGCGGGGGGTAGCACAGATACGCAGTATTTT.

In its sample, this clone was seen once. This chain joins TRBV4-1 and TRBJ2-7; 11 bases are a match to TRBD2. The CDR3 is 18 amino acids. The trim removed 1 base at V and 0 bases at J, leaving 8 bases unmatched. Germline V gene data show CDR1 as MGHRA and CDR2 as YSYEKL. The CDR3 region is CASSQGPGLAVLSYEQYF. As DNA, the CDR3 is TGCGCCAGCAGCCAAGGCCCGGGACTAGCGGTTCTCTCCTACGAGCAGTACTTC.

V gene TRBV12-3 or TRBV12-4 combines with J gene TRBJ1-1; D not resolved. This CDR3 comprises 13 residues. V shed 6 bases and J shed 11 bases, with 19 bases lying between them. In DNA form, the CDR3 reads TGTGCCAGCAGGTTTATAGCGAGGGCGGACGCTTTCTTT. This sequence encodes CASRFIARADAFF.

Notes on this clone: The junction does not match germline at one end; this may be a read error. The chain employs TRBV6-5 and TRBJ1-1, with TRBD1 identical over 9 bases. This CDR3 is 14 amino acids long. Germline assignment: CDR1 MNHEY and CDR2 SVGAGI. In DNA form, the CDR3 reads TGTGCCAGCAATTACAGGGGGCTGAACACTGAAGCTTTCTTT. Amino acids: CASNYRGLNTEAFF.

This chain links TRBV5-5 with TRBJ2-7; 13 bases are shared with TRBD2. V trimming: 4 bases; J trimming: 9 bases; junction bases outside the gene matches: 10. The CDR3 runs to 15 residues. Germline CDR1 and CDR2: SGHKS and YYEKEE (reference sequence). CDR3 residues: CASSLPGLAGLAQYF. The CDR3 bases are TGTGCCAGCAGCCTGCCGGGACTAGCGGGATTGGCGCAGTACTTC.

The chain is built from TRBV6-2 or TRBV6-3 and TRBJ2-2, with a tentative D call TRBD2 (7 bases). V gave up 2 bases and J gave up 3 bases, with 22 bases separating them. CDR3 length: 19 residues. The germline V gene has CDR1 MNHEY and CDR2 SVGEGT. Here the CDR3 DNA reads TGTGCCAGCAGTTACACTCGGACGGGGGGCAGCGGTGACACCGGGGAGCTGTTTTTT. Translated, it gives CASSYTRTGGSGDTGELFF.

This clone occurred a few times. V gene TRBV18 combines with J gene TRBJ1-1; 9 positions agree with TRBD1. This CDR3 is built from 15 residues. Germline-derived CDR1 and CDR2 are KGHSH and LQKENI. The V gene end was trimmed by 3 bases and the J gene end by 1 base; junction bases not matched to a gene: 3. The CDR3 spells CASSPRQGGNTEAFF. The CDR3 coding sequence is TGTGCCAGCTCACCCCGACAGGGGGGGAACACTGAAGCTTTCTTT.

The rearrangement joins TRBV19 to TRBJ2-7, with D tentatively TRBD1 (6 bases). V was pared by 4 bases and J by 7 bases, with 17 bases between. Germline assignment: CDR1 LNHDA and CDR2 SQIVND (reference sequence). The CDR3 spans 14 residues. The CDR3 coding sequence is TGTGCCAGTAGTAGACAGACAGGAGTGGGGGAGCAGTACTTC. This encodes CASSRQTGVGEQYF.

CDR3 in amino acids: CASSTGSYNEQFF. The CDR3, as DNA: TGTGCCAGTAGCACAGGCTCCTACAATGAGCAGTTCTTC. The chain recombines TRBV19 with TRBJ2-1, with a tentative D call TRBD1 (5 bases). Germline V gene sequence: CDR1 LNHDA, CDR2 SQIVND (reference sequence). V lost 6 bases and J 0 bases, leaving 6 bases between the germline ends. The CDR3 runs 13 residues.

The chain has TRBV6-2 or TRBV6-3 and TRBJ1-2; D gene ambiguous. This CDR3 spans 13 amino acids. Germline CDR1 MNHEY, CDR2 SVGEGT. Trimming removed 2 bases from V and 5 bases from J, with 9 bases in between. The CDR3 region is CASSYPVLYGYTF. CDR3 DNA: TGTGCCAGCAGTTACCCGGTGTTATATGGCTACACCTTC.

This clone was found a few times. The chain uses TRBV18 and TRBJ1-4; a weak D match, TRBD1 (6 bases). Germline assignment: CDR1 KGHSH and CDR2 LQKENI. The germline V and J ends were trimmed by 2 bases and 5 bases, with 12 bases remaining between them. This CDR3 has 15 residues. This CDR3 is CASSPTGTYNEKLFF. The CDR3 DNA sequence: TGTGCCAGCTCACCAACCGGGACATACAATGAAAAACTGTTTTTT.

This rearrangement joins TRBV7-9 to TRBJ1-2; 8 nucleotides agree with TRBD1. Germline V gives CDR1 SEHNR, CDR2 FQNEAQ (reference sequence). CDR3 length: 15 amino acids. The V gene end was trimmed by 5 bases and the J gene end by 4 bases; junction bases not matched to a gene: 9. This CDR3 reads CASSPQGARGYGYTF. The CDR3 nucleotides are TGTGCCAGCAGCCCCCAGGGGGCGCGGGGCTATGGCTACACCTTC.

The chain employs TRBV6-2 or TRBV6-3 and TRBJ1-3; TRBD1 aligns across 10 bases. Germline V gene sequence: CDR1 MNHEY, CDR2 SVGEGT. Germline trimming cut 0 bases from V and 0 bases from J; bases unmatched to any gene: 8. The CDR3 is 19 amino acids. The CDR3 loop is CASSYSTGQGGISGNTIYF. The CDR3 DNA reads TGTGCCAGCAGTTACTCGACCGGACAGGGGGGAATCTCTGGAAACACCATATATTTT.

The CDR3 DNA sequence: TGTGCCAGCAGTTTACAAGGGAGCGAGCAGTACTTC. The encoded protein is CASSLQGSEQYF. The genes are TRBV27 and TRBJ2-7, with D possibly TRBD2 on 5 matching bases. The germline V gene encodes CDR1 MNHEY and CDR2 SMNVEV (reference sequence). The CDR3 covers 12 residues. V dropped 2 bases and J dropped 6 bases, with 8 bases sitting between them.

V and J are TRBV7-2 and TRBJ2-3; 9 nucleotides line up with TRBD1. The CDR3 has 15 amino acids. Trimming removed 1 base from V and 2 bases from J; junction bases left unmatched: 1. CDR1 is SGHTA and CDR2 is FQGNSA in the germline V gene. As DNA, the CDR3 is TGTGCCAGCAGCTTAGGGACAGGGGACACAGATACGCAGTATTTT. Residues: CASSLGTGDTDTQYF.

CDR3 residues: CASSVGQGNEKLFF. The CDR3 DNA follows: TGTGCCAGCAGTGTGGGGCAGGGGAATGAAAAACTGTTTTTT. The chain couples TRBV6-4 to TRBJ1-4; D is perhaps TRBD1 (6 bases). This CDR3 region has 14 residues. Trimming left V 4 bases short and J 5 bases short, with 11 bases between. Germline CDR1 is MRHNA and CDR2 is SNTAGT.

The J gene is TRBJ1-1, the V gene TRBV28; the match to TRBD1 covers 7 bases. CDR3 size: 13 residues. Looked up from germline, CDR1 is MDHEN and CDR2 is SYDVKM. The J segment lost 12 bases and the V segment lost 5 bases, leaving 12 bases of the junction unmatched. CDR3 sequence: CASSTPPTGTTFF. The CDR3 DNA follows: TGTGCCAGCAGTACACCTCCGACAGGGACAACTTTCTTT.

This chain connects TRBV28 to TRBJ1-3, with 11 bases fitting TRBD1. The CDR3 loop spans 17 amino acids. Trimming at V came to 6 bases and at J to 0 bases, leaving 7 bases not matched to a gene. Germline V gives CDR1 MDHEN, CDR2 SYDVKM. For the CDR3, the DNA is TGTGCCAGCAGGGGACAGGGGGTCACTTTCTCTGGAAACACCATATATTTT. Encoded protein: CASRGQGVTFSGNTIYF.

In nucleotides, the CDR3 is TGTGCCAGCAGCTTCGGACAGGGGGCGAGGGAGCAGTACTTC. Its translation: CASSFGQGAREQYF. J is TRBJ2-7 and V is TRBV5-5, with TRBD1 matching 11 bases. The CDR3 is made up of 14 amino acids. The trim removed 2 bases at V and 7 bases at J, leaving 5 bases unmatched. Germline V gives CDR1 SGHKS, CDR2 YYEKEE (reference sequence). The whole variable domain, filled in from reference TRBV5-5 and TRBJ2-7, reads DAGVTQSPTHLIKTRGQQVTLRCSPISGHKSVSWYQQVLGQGPQFIFQYYEKEERGRGNFPDRFSARQFPNYSSELNVNALLLGDSALYLCASSFGQGAREQYFGPGTRLTVT.

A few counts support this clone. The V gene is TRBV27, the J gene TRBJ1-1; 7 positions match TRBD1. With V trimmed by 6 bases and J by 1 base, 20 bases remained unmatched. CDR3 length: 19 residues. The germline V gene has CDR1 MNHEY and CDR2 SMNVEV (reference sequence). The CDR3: CASSSRPWDSSATNTEAFF. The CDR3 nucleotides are TGTGCCAGCAGCTCCCGGCCCTGGGACAGCTCAGCCACGAACACTGAAGCTTTCTTT.

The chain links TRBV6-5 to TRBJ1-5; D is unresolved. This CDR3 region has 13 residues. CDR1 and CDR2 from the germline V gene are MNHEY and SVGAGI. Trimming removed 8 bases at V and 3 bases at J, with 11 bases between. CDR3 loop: CASAPRYNQPQHF. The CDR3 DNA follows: TGTGCCAGCGCGCCGAGGTACAATCAGCCCCAGCATTTT.

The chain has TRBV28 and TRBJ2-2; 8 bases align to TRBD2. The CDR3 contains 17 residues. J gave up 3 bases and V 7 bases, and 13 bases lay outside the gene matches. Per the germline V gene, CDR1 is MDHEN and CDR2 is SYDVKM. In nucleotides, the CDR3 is TGTGCCAGCAACCCCCCTTCCGGGAGGGATCACACCGGGGAGCTGTTTTTT. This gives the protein CASNPPSGRDHTGELFF. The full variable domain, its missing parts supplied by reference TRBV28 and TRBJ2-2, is DVKVTQSSRYLVKRTGEKVFLECVQDMDHENMFWYRQDPGLGLRLIYFSYDVKMKEKGDIPEGYSVSREKKERFSLILESASTNQTSMYLCASNPPSGRDHTGELFFGEGSRLTVL.

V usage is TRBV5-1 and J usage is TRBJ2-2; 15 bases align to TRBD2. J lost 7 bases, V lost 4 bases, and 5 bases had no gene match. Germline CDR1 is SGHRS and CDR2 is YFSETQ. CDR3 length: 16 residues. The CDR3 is CASSTGLAGGIGELFF. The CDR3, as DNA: TGCGCCAGCAGCACGGGACTAGCGGGAGGTATCGGGGAGCTGTTTTTT.

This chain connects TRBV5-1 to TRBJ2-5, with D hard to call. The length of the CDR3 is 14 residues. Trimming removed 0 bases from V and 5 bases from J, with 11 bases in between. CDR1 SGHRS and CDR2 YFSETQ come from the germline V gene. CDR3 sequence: CASSLGLDGETQYF. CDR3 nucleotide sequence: TGCGCCAGCAGCTTGGGTCTAGACGGGGAGACCCAGTACTTC.

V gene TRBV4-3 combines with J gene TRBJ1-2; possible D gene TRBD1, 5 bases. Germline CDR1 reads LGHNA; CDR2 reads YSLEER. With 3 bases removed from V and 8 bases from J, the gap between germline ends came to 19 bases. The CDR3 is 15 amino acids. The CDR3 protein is CASSHRGSPPSGYTF. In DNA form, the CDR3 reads TGCGCCAGCAGCCATAGGGGCAGTCCCCCCTCGGGCTACACCTTC.

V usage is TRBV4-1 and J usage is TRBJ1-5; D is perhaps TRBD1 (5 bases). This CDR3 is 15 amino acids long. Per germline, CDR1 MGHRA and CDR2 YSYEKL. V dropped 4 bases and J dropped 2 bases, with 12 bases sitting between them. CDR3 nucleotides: TGCGCCAGCAGCCCCCGCGGGGGGGGCAATCAGCCCCAGCATTTT. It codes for CASSPRGGGNQPQHF.